This is a list of T cell receptor beta chains from one sample in a study of CD8 T cells in ankylosing spondylitis. MiXCR, run by TCRdb on the 5' RACE reads, gives a single entry per CDR3 protein. Counted here are about 440,000 distinct CDR3 sequences, 17% occurring once; the ten biggest clones make up approximately 1%. Sequencing was done on a sample of blood, either unsorted or a sorted T cell fraction (not recorded which). These receptor sequences come from a male donor with ankylosing spondylitis. Each CDR3 is given with its conserved first and last residue. Fields, in order: V gene, D gene, clone size, J gene, CDR3 DNA, CDR3 protein. D genes are given only for firm matches. Part of the rows lack a size; the others show once, few, many or a class for expanded clones.

TRBV7-9	NA	few	TRBJ1-3	TGTGCCAGCAGCCCCGGTTGGACCATATATTTT	CASSPGWTIYF
TRBV4-3	TRBD1	once	TRBJ2-6	TGCGCCAGCAGCCGCGGACCGGGGACAGGGAACTCTGGGGCCAACGTCCTGACTTTC	CASSRGPGTGNSGANVLTF
TRBV4-1	NA	many	TRBJ2-1	TGCGCCAGCAGCCTAGGGGACAAATCCTACAATGAGCAGTTCTTC	CASSLGDKSYNEQFF
TRBV28	TRBD1	few	TRBJ2-3	TGTGCCAGCAGTGTGACAGGGAGCACAGATACGCAGTATTTT	CASSVTGSTDTQYF
TRBV7-8	NA	NA	TRBJ1-1	TGTGCCAGCAGCCCGGAGGTCCCTTGGGGGTTTTCTACTGAAGCTTTCTTT	CASSPEVPWGFSTEAFF
TRBV2	TRBD1	NA	TRBJ1-5	TGTGCCAGCAGGGACGGGACAGGGTATAGCAATCAGCCCCAGCATTTT	CASRDGTGYSNQPQHF
TRBV5-6	NA	few	TRBJ1-5	TGTGCCAGCAGCTTGTCGCAGGGTGGGAAGGGCAATCAGCCCCAGCATTTT	CASSLSQGGKGNQPQHF
TRBV12-3/TRBV12-4	TRBD1	few	TRBJ1-2	TGTGCCAGCAGTTTAGCGGGACAGGTCCTGTATGGCTACACCTTC	CASSLAGQVLYGYTF
TRBV12-3/TRBV12-4	NA	many	TRBJ2-1	TGTGCCAGCAGCTACGGCTATGAGCAGTTCTTC	CASSYGYEQFF
TRBV12-3/TRBV12-4	NA	few	TRBJ1-1	TGTGCCAGCAGTTTATCGGGGAAACTTGGGAACACTGAAGCTTTCTTT	CASSLSGKLGNTEAFF
TRBV5-5	NA	NA	TRBJ1-2	TGTGCCAGCAGCAGGTCGGACAGCTATGGCTACACCTTC	CASSRSDSYGYTF
TRBV20-1	TRBD1	few	TRBJ1-4	TGCAGTGCCCCGGACAGGAATGAAAAACTGTTTTTT	CSAPDRNEKLFF
TRBV28	TRBD2	few	TRBJ2-7	TGTGCCAGCAGTTCGGTCAGGGGACTAGCGGGAGGCTCCTGGGAGCAGTACTTC	CASSSVRGLAGGSWEQYF
TRBV20-1	TRBD2	NA	TRBJ2-1	TGCAGTGCTAGAGCTCGGGAGGGGGGGAAATACAATGAGCAGTTCTTC	CSARAREGGKYNEQFF
TRBV20-1	TRBD1	few	TRBJ1-1	TGCAGTGCTAGAACCGGACAGGGGATGAACACTGAAGCTTTCTTT	CSARTGQGMNTEAFF
TRBV20-1	NA	NA	TRBJ2-2	TGCAGTGCCGAGATAGCTACCCGACACACCGGGGAGCTGTTTTTT	CSAEIATRHTGELFF
TRBV7-9	TRBD2	few	TRBJ2-5	TGTGCCAGCAGCTTATCCCGACTAGCGGGTCAAGAGACCCAGTACTTC	CASSLSRLAGQETQYF
TRBV5-1	NA	NA	TRBJ2-5	TGCGCCAGCAGCTTGCTCCCGGATCAAGAGACCCAGTACTTC	CASSLLPDQETQYF
TRBV7-9	TRBD1	few	TRBJ2-7	TGTGCCAGCAGCTTTCAGGGGGCCTACGAGCAGTACTTC	CASSFQGAYEQYF
TRBV6-1	TRBD1	NA	TRBJ2-2	TGTGCCAGCACCAACCGGGACAGACCCAGCACCGGGGAGCTGTTTTTT	CASTNRDRPSTGELFF
TRBV7-2	NA	NA	TRBJ1-6	TGTGCCAGCAGCACATGGCCGGACGGCGGGGGTTCACCCCTCCACTTT	CASSTWPDGGGSPLHF
TRBV5-6	NA	NA	TRBJ2-3	TGTGCCACCAGCTTTCCCGGACGACCAGCAGATACGCAGTATTTT	CATSFPGRPADTQYF
TRBV28	NA	many	TRBJ2-7	TGTGCCAGCAGTTTACCGGGGTCCTCCTACGAGCAGTACTTC	CASSLPGSSYEQYF
TRBV20-1	NA	NA	TRBJ2-5	TGCAGTGCTAGAGATCAAGGGGGGGGCTTAAAGACCCAGTACTTC	CSARDQGGGLKTQYF
TRBV19	NA	NA	TRBJ2-7	TGTGCCAGTAGTATAGTCGGCGGGATGAGCGAGCAGTACTTC	CASSIVGGMSEQYF
TRBV4-3	NA	NA	TRBJ2-6	TGCGCCAGCAGCCAGTGGGGTTCTGGGGCCAACGTCCTGACTTTC	CASSQWGSGANVLTF
TRBV24-1	NA	NA	TRBJ2-1	TGTGCCACCAGTGATTTGAGGGACTTCTCCTACAATGAGCAGTTCTTC	CATSDLRDFSYNEQFF
TRBV20-1	TRBD1	NA	TRBJ2-3	TGCAGTGCTAGTGGTGGCGACAGGGGCACAGATACGCAGTATTTT	CSASGGDRGTDTQYF
TRBV29-1	TRBD2	few	TRBJ2-1	TGCAGCGTTGGGGGTAGCGGGAGGACCCATGAGCAGTTCTTC	CSVGGSGRTHEQFF
TRBV21-1	NA	few	TRBJ2-1	TGTGCCAGCAACAGGGGCCCTGCTAGCGGGAGCTCCTACAATGAGCAGTTCTTC	CASNRGPASGSSYNEQFF
TRBV5-1	NA	many	TRBJ2-7	TGCGCCAGCAGCTTGTATGTCGGCTACGAGCAGTACTTC	CASSLYVGYEQYF
TRBV20-1	TRBD2	NA	TRBJ2-2	TGCAGTGCTTTCTCGGGACTAGCGGGAGAGCGGGAGCTGTTTTTT	CSAFSGLAGERELFF
TRBV30	TRBD2	NA	TRBJ2-5	TGTGCCTGGAGTCCCAGCGGGGGGTTAGGCCAGTACTTC	CAWSPSGGLGQYF
TRBV15	NA	NA	TRBJ1-2	TGTGCCACCACCACTTACGAGCGGGCAGGGACAAACTATGGCTACACCTTC	CATTTYERAGTNYGYTF
TRBV20-1	NA	NA	TRBJ1-1	TGCAGTGCTAGTAACAGTGATATGAACACTGAAGCTTTCTTT	CSASNSDMNTEAFF
TRBV3-1	NA	few	TRBJ2-7	TGTGCCAGCAGCACACATAAGCGGATTTCCTACGAGCAGTACTTC	CASSTHKRISYEQYF
TRBV12-3/TRBV12-4	NA	NA	TRBJ1-3	TGTGCCAGCAATGTGATTAACTCTGGAAACACCATATATTTT	CASNVINSGNTIYF
TRBV20-1	NA	few	TRBJ1-1	TGCAGTGAGAAAGAGGGATTGGGCACTGAAGCTTTCTTT	CSEKEGLGTEAFF
TRBV11-2	TRBD1	few	TRBJ2-3	TGTGCCAGCAGCATAGGACAGGCTACAGATACGCAGTATTTT	CASSIGQATDTQYF
TRBV30	TRBD1	NA	TRBJ1-1	TGTGCCTGGAGTTTCCGGGACAGAAGCACTGAAGCTTTCTTT	CAWSFRDRSTEAFF
TRBV7-2	NA	few	TRBJ1-1	TGTGCCAGCAGCCCCCCGCCGGTGAACACTGAAGCTTTCTTT	CASSPPPVNTEAFF
TRBV2	TRBD1	NA	TRBJ1-2	TGTGCCAGCAGTTTGGGGGACAGGGGAAGAAATGGCTACACCTTC	CASSLGDRGRNGYTF
TRBV5-1	NA	few	TRBJ1-2	TGCGCCAGCAGAATGGAGGGCGGCTCCTATGGCTACACCTTC	CASRMEGGSYGYTF
TRBV3-1	TRBD2	few	TRBJ2-1	TGTGCCAGCAGCCAAGGGGCCGGGAGGGCCTACAATGAGCAGTTCTTC	CASSQGAGRAYNEQFF
TRBV20-1	NA	few	TRBJ1-1	TGCAGTGCTACAACCCTAAGGGGGTTCAGGGTAAGCACTGAAGCTTTCTTT	CSATTLRGFRVSTEAFF
TRBV7-9	NA	few	TRBJ1-6	TGTGCCAGCAGCCCTGGTTCAGGGAATAATTCACCCCTCCACTTT	CASSPGSGNNSPLHF
TRBV6-5	TRBD1	NA	TRBJ2-6	TGTGCCAGCAGTTCAGACAGGGGGGGGGCCAACGTCCTGACTTTC	CASSSDRGGANVLTF
TRBV6-2/TRBV6-3	NA	NA	TRBJ1-2	TGTGCCAGCAGTGGAGGACAGCCGGCGGAGACTAACTATGGCTACACCTTC	CASSGGQPAETNYGYTF
TRBV20-1	TRBD2	few	TRBJ2-1	TGTGACGAGACTAGCTTTAAGTCCTACAATGAGCAGTTCTTC	CDETSFKSYNEQFF
TRBV7-2	NA	NA	TRBJ2-1	TGTGCCAGCAGAGTTAGAGGGGGAGGGGTAAATGAGCAGTTCTTC	CASRVRGGGVNEQFF
TRBV6-2/TRBV6-3	NA	NA	TRBJ2-7	TGTGCCAGCAGCACGACCCCCTCCTACGAGCAGTACTTC	CASSTTPSYEQYF
TRBV11-2	TRBD1	few	TRBJ2-5	TGTGCCAGCACTACAGGGGGGACCCAGTACTTC	CASTTGGTQYF
TRBV6-2/TRBV6-3	TRBD2	many	TRBJ2-7	TGTGCCAGCAGTTTAAAACCACAGCGACTAGCGGGGGCTGGAGAGCAGTACTTC	CASSLKPQRLAGAGEQYF
TRBV5-1	TRBD2	many	TRBJ2-5	TGCGCCAGCAGCTTATTAGCGGGGGGCCAAGAGACCCAGTACTTC	CASSLLAGGQETQYF
TRBV12-3/TRBV12-4	NA	few	TRBJ1-3	TGTGCCAGCATAGAGGAGGGGAAGGGAAACACCATATATTTT	CASIEEGKGNTIYF
TRBV2	NA	few	TRBJ2-2	TGTGCCAGCAGTGGCACAGGTCCCGGGGAGCTGTTTTTT	CASSGTGPGELFF
TRBV7-8	TRBD1	few	TRBJ2-7	TGTGCCAGCAGCTTAAGGGCAGGGGGACGCTACGAGCAGTACTTC	CASSLRAGGRYEQYF
TRBV10-3	NA	few	TRBJ2-7	TGTGCCATCAGGATGACGCAAGGGGAGCAGTACTTC	CAIRMTQGEQYF